This paragraph reports one T cell receptor (beta chain). Trimming cost V 3 bases and J 4 bases, with 17 bases left between them. Germline CDR1 and CDR2: SGHDT and YYEEEE. The CDR3 totals 16 residues. This sample's time point: pretreatment peripheral blood. Samples were collected from each patient before treatment and during treatment. Each patient gave between 1 and 8 of them in total. These data are taken from a study of PD-L1 blockade in urothelial cancer. Across the study: Intravenous atezolizumab, 1,200 mg every 3 weeks, was begun by patients in the mid-2010s. Male sex and bladder-origin urothelial cancer characterized about 85% of the roughly 29 patients. Researchers found blood samples held a median of roughly 140,000 T cells.

Some clones are missing from TCRdb's copy, which holds only in-frame ones; the method was immunoSEQ multiplex PCR. The data contain tens of thousands of clones, approximately 86% of them seen just once; the ten biggest clones take up about 15%. The receptor was isolated from a man aged 60-69 years with urothelial cancer. This sequence joins TRBV5-6 and TRBJ1-3; D gene unclear. The sample in question was PBMCs, obtained around atezolizumab (anti-PD-L1) treatment. The CDR3 coding sequence is TGTGCCAGCAGCTCTTACAGTTGGGTCTCGGGAAACACCATATATTTT. It codes for CASSSYSWVSGNTIYF.